This passage covers 8 T cell receptor beta chains from one sample sequenced in a study of brain metastases from non-small cell lung cancer. The protocol was immunoSEQ multiplex PCR, while the TCRdb copy is restricted to in-frame clones and leaves out a portion. The sample lists thousands of clones, about 85% seen once, with 9.5% to 13% in the top ten. Material: tumor-adjacent normal tissue. The source of these receptors is a donor aged 40 or older with non-small cell lung cancer.

This rearrangement joins TRBV6-1 to TRBJ1-4, with 7 bases fitting TRBD1. Germline CDR1 MNHNS, CDR2 SASEGT. The junction had 5 bases not matched to a gene; V was cut back by 3 bases and J by 7 bases. The CDR3 sequence is 14 residues long. DNA for the CDR3: TGTGCCAGCAGTGATCGGCAGGGGGTTGAAAAACTGTTTTTT. Translating gives CASSDRQGVEKLFF.

The chain is built from TRBV29-1 and TRBJ1-1; no firm D call. Trimming removed 4 bases at V and 5 bases at J, with 8 bases between. There are 11 residues in the CDR3. CDR1 is SQVTM, CDR2 ANQGSEA, per germline. The CDR3 nucleotides are TGCAGCGTTGGGTTTGGGACTGAAGCTTTCTTT. Residues: CSVGFGTEAFF.

The rearrangement joins TRBV28 to TRBJ2-5; D might be TRBD1 (6 bases). Germline loops: CDR1 MDHEN, CDR2 SYDVKM. V shed 1 base and J shed 0 bases, with 9 bases lying between them. This CDR3 spans 15 amino acids. The CDR3 here is CASSLSTGYQETQYF. CDR3 coding DNA: TGTGCCAGCAGTTTATCGACAGGATACCAAGAGACCCAGTACTTC.

V gene TRBV13 combines with J gene TRBJ2-7; TRBD2 matches at 13 bases. This CDR3 region has 16 residues. V lost 0 bases, J lost 4 bases, and 3 bases stayed unmatched. CDR1 PRHDT and CDR2 FYEKMQ come from the germline V gene (reference sequence). This CDR3 reads CASSLGGTSGVYEQYF. CDR3 DNA sequence: TGTGCCAGCAGCTTAGGCGGGACTAGCGGGGTGTACGAGCAGTACTTC. Complete variable domain (other parts from reference TRBV13 and TRBJ2-7): AAGVIQSPRHLIKEKRETATLKCYPIPRHDTVYWYQQGPGQDPQFLISFYEKMQSDKGSIPDRFSAQQFSDYHSELNMSSLELGDSALYFCASSLGGTSGVYEQYFGPGTRLTVT.

V gene TRBV6-1 combines with J gene TRBJ2-1; 7 bases match TRBD2. CDR1 and CDR2 from the germline V gene are MNHNS and SASEGT. Trimming cost V 0 bases and J 3 bases; bases outside gene matches: 8. The CDR3 totals 17 residues. CDR3 protein: CASSEAGAGRIYNEQFF. DNA for the CDR3: TGTGCCAGCAGTGAAGCGGGAGCGGGGAGAATCTACAATGAGCAGTTCTTC.

The chain uses TRBV4-1 and TRBJ2-7, with D possibly being TRBD1 (7 bases). V was clipped by 1 base and J by 4 bases, with 17 bases between them. Germline V CDR1 and CDR2: MGHRA, YSYEKL. There are 16 residues in the CDR3. Here the CDR3 reads CASSQAGDRATYEQYF. The DNA for the CDR3 is TGCGCCAGCAGCCAAGCGGGAGACAGGGCTACGTACGAGCAGTACTTC.

The V gene is TRBV28, the J gene TRBJ1-5; 8 positions agree with TRBD1. Germline-derived CDR1 and CDR2 are MDHEN and SYDVKM. Losses at the gene ends were 5 bases for V and 0 bases for J; bases not matched to a gene: 6. This CDR3 has 16 residues. The CDR3 DNA is TGTGCCAGCAGTCCTCCCGGACAGGGTAGCAATCAGCCCCAGCATTTT. Its translation: CASSPPGQGSNQPQHF.

The V and J genes are TRBV6-5 and TRBJ1-1; D is uncertain. V lost 9 bases, J lost 0 bases, and 14 bases lay in between. Per the germline V gene, CDR1 is MNHEY and CDR2 is SVGAGI. This CDR3 comprises 14 residues. The CDR3 DNA reads TGTGCCAGTTCCCTGCTCGGCATGAACACTGAAGCTTTCTTT. Its protein product is CASSLLGMNTEAFF.